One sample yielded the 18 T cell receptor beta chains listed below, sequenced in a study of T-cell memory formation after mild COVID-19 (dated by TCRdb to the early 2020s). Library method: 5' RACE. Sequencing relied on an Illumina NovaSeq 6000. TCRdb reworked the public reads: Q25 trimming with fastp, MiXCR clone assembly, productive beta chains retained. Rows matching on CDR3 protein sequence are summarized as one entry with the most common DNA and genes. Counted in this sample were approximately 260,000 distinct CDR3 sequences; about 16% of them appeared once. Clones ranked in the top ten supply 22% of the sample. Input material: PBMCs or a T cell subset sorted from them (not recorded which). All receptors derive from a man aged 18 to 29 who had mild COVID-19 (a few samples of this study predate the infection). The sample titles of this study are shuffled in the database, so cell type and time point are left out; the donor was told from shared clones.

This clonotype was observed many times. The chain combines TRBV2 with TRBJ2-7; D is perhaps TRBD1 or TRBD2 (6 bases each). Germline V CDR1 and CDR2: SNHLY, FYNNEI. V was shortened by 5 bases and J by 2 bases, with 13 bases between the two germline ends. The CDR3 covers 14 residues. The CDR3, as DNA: TGTGCCAGCAGTCCAGGAGGGGGAACCTACGAGCAGTACTTC. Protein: CASSPGGGTYEQYF.

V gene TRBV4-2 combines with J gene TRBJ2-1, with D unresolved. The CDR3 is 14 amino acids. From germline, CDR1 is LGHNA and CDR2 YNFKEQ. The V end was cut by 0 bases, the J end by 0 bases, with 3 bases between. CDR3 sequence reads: CASSQERSYNEQFF. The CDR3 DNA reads TGTGCCAGCAGCCAAGAGCGCTCCTACAATGAGCAGTTCTTC.

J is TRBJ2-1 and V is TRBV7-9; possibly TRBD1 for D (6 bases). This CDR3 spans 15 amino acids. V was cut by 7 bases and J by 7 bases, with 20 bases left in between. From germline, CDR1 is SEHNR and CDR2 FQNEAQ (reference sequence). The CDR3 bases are TGTGCCAGCAAGAGCTCCACAGGGCTGTGGAATGAGCAGTTCTTC. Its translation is CASKSSTGLWNEQFF.

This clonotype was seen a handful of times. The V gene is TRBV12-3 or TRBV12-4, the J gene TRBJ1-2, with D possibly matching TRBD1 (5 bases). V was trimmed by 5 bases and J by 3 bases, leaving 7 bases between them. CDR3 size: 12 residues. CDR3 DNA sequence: TGTGCCAGCAGTCCGGGACACTATGGCTACACCTTC. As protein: CASSPGHYGYTF.

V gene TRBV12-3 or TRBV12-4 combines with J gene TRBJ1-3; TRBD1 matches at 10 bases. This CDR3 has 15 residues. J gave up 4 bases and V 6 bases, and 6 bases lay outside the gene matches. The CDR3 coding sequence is TGTGCCAGCAGCCGCGGGACAGGGGAAGGAAACACCATATATTTT. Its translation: CASSRGTGEGNTIYF.

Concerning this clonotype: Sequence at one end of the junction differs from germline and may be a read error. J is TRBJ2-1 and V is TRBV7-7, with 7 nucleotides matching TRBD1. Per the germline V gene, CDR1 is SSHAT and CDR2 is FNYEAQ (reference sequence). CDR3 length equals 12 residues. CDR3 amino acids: CASSTGVGEQLF. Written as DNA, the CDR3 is TGTGCCAGCAGTACAGGGGTTGGTGAGCAGCTCTTC. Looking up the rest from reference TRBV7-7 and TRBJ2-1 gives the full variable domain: GAGVSQSPRYKVTKRGQDVTLRCDPISSHATLYWYQQALGQGPEFLTYFNYEAQPDKSGLPSDRFSAERPEGSISTLTIQRTEQRDSAMYRCASSTGVGEQLFGPGTRLTVL.

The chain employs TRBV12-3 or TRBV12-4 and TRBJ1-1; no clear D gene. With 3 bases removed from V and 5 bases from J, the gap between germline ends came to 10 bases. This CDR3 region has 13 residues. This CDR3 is CASSFAGWTEAFF. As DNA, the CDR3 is TGTGCCAGCAGTTTTGCCGGGTGGACTGAAGCTTTCTTT.

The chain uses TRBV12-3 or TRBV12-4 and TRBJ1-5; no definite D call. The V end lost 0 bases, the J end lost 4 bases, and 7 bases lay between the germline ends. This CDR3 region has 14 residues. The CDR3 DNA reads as TGTGCCAGCAGTTTAGCGCCCGGGAATCAGCCCCAGCATTTT. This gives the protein CASSLAPGNQPQHF.

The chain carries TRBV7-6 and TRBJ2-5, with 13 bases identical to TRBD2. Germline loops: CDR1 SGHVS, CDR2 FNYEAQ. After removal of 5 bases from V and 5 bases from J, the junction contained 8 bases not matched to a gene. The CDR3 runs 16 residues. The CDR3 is CASSLLGTSGIETQYF. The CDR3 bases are TGTGCCAGCAGCCTTCTAGGGACTAGCGGGATCGAGACCCAGTACTTC.

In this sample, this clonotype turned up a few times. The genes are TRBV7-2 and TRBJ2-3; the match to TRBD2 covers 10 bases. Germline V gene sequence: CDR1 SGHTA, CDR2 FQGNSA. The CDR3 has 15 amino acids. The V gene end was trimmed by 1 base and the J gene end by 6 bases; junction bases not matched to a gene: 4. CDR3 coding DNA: TGTGCCAGCAGCTTAGAATCTAGCGGGGGCGATACGCAGTATTTT. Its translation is CASSLESSGGDTQYF. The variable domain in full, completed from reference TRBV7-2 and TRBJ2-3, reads GAGVSQSPSNKVTEKGKDVELRCDPISGHTALYWYRQSLGQGLEFLIYFQGNSAPDKSGLPSDRFSAERTGGSVSTLTIQRTQQEDSAVYLCASSLESSGGDTQYFGPGTRLTVL.

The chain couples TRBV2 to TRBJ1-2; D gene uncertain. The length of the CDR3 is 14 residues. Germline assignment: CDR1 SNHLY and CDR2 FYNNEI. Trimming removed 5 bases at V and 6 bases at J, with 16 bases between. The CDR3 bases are TGTGCCAGCAGTTGGACCCTTGGACGTGATGGCTACACCTTC. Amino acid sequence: CASSWTLGRDGYTF.

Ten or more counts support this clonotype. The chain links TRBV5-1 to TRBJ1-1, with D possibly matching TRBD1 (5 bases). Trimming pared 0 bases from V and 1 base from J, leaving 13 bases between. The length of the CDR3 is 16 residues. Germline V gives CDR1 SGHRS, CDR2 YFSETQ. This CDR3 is CASSLAQGIENTEAFF. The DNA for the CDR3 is TGCGCCAGCAGCTTGGCTCAGGGTATCGAGAACACTGAAGCTTTCTTT.

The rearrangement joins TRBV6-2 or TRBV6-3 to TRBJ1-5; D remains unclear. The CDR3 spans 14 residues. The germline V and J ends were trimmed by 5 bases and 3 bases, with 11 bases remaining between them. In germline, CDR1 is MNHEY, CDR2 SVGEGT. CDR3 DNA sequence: TGTGCCAGCAGTCTGGATACCCACAATCAGCCCCAGCATTTT. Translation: CASSLDTHNQPQHF.

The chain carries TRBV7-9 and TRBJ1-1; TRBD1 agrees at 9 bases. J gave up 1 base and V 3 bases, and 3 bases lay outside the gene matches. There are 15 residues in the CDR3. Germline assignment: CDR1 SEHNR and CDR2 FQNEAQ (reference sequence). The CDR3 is CASSLGTGRNTEAFF. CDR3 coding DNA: TGTGCCAGCAGCTTGGGGACAGGGAGGAACACTGAAGCTTTCTTT. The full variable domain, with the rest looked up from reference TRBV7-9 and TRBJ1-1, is DTGVSQNPRHKITKRGQNVTFRCDPISEHNRLYWYRQTLGQGPEFLTYFQNEAQLEKSRLLSDRFSAERPKGSFSTLEIQRTEQGDSAMYLCASSLGTGRNTEAFFGQGTRLTVV.

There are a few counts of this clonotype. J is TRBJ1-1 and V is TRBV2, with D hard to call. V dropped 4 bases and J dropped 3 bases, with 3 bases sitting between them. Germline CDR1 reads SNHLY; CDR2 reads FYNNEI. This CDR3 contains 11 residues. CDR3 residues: CASSGHTEAFF. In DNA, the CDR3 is TGTGCCAGCAGTGGACACACTGAAGCTTTCTTT.

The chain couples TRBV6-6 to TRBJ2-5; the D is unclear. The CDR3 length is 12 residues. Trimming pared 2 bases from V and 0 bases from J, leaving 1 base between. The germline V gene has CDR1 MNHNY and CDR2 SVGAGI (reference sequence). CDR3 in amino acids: CASSYNQETQYF. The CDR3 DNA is TGTGCCAGCAGTTACAACCAAGAGACCCAGTACTTC.

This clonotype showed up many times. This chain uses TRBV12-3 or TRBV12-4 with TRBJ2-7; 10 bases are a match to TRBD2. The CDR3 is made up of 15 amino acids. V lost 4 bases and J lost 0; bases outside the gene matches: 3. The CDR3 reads CASSSLAGASYEQYF. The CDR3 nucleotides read TGTGCCAGCAGTTCCCTAGCGGGGGCCTCCTACGAGCAGTACTTC.

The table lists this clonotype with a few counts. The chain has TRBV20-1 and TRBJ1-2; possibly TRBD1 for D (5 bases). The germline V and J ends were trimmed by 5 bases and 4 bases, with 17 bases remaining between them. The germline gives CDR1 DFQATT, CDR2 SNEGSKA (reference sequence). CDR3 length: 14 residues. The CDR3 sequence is CSAPFGGTFYGYTF. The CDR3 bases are TGCAGTGCTCCCTTTGGGGGAACTTTCTATGGCTACACCTTC.